This TCR beta chain is drawn from a study of blood T cell repertoires in COVID-19. The table came from immunoSEQ multiplex PCR; TCRdb's copy has only in-frame clones and leaves some out. The top ten hold roughly 1.4% of the sample, which has some 62,000 clones, roughly 85% seen once. The CDR3 length is 18 residues. CDR1 is SGHTA, CDR2 FQGNSA, per germline. Trimming cost V 3 bases and J 3 bases; bases outside gene matches: 14. The specimen was peripheral blood. This rearrangement joins TRBV7-2 to TRBJ2-7, with 10 bases lining up with TRBD1. The origin of this receptor is an elderly woman with acute or convalescent COVID-19. The CDR3 region is CASSFTGTGALGGYEQYF. As DNA, the CDR3 is TGTGCCAGCAGCTTCACCGGGACAGGGGCTTTGGGCGGCTACGAGCAGTACTTC.